The clone carrying this T cell receptor (beta chain) was seen only once. Its antigen is currently unknown. The data originate from a study of T cells in Graves' hyperthyroidism and ophthalmopathy. Whole-study results and caveats: Most clonotypes expanded in the thyroid (above 0.001) were also present in blood.

This CDR3 is 16 amino acids long. Germline V gene sequence: CDR1 KGHSH, CDR2 LQKENI. Trimming left V 2 bases short and J 3 bases short, with 14 bases between. Amplification of TCR beta CDR3 regions used RNA as the template. In the first-round RT-PCR of the TCR CDR3, the HTBI primer set was used. TCRdb redid the calling of the multiplex PCR reads with MiXCR, one entry per CDR3 protein. This table has 450,000 to 650,000 distinct CDR3 sequences, approximately 15% appearing once. The sample consisted of blood. The receptor was derived from a woman under 30 with Graves' ophthalmopathy. This chain links TRBV18 with TRBJ2-1, with D possibly being TRBD2 (6 bases). The CDR3 spells CASSPEPGSRYNEQFF. The CDR3 nucleotides are TGTGCCAGCTCACCAGAACCCGGGAGCCGCTACAATGAGCAGTTCTTC.